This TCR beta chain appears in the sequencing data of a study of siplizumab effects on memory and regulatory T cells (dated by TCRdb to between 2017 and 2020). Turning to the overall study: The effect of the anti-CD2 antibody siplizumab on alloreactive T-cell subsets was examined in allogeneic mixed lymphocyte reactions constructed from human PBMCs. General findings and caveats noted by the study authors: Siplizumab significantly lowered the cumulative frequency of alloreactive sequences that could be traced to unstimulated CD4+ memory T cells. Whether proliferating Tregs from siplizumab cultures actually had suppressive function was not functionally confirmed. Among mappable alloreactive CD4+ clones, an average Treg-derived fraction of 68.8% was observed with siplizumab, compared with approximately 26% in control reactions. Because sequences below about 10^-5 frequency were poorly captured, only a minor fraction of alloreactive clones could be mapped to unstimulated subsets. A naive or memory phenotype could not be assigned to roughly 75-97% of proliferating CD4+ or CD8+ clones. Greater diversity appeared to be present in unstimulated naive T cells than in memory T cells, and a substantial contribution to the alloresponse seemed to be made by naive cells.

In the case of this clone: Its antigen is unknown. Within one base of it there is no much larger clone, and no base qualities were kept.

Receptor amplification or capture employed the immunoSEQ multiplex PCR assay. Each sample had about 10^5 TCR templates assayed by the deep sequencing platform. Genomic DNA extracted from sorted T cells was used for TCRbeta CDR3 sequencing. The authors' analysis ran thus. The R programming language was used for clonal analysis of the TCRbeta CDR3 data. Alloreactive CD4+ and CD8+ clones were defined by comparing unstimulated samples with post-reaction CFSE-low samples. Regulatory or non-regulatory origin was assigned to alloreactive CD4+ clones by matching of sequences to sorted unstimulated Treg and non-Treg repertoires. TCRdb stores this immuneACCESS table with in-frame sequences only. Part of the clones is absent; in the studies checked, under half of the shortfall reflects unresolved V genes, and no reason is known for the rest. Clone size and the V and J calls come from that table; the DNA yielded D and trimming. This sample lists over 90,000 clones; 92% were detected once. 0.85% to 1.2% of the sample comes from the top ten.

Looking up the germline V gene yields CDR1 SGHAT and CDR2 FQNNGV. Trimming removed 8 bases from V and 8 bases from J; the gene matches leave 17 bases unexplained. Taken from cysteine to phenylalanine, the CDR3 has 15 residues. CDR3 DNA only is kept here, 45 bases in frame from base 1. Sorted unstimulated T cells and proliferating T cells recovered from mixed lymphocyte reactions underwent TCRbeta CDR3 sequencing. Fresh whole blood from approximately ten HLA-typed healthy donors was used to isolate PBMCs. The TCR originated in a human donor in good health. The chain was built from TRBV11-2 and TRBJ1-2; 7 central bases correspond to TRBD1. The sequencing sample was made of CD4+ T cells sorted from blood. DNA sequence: TGTGCCAGCCTACAAGGGACAGAGACGCCCGGCGGCTACACCTTC. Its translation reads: CASLQGTETPGGYTF.